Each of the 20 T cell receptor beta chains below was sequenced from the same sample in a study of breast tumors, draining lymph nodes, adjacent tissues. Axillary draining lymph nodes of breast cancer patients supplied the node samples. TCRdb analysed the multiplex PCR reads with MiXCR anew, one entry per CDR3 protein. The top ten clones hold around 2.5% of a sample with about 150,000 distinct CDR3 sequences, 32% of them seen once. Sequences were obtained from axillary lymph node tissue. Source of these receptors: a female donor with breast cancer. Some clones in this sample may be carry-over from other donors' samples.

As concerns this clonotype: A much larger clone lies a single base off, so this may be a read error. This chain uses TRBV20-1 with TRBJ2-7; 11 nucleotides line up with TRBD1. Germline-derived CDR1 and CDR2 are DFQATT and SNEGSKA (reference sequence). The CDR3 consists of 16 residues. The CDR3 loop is CGARLRDRGAPTEQYF. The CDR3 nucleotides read TGCGGTGCTAGACTCCGGGACAGGGGGGCCCCTACCGAGCAGTACTTC.

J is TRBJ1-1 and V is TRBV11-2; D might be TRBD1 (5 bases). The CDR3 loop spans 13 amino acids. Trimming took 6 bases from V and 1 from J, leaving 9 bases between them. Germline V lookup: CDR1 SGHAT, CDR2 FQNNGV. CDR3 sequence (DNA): TGTGCCAGCAGTCGTGGGGGGAACACTGAAGCTTTCTTT. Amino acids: CASSRGGNTEAFF.

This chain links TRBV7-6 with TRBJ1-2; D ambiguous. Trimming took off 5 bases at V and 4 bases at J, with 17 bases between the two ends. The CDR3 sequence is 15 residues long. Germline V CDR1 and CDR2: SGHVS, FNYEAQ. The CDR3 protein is CASSPYSGRTYGYTF. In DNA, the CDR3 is TGTGCCAGCAGCCCCTATAGCGGACGAACCTATGGCTACACCTTC. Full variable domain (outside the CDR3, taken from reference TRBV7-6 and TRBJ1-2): GAGVSQSPRYKVTKRGQDVALRCDPISGHVSLYWYRQALGQGPEFLTYFNYEAQQDKSGLPNDRFSAERPEGSISTLTIQRTEQRDSAMYRCASSPYSGRTYGYTFGSGTRLTVV.

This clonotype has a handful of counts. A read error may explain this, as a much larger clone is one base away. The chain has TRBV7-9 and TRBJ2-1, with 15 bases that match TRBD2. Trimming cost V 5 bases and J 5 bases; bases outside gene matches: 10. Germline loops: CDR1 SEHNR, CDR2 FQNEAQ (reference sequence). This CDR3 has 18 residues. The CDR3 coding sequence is TGTGCCAGCAGCCCCGGACTAGCGGGGGGGGAGAGGGACAATGAGCAGTTCTTC. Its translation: CASSPGLAGGERDNEQFF.

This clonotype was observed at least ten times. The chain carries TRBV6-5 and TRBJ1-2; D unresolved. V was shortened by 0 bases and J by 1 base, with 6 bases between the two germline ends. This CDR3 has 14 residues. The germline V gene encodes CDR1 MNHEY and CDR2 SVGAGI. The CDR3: CASSYSLDNYGYTF. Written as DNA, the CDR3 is TGTGCCAGCAGTTACTCTCTGGATAACTATGGCTACACCTTC.

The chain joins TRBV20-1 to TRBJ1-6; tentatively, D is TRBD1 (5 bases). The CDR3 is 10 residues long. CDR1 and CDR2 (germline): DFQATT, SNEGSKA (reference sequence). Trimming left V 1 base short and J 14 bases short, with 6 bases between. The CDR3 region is CSARVGALHF. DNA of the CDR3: TGCAGTGCTAGAGTGGGGGCCCTCCACTTT.

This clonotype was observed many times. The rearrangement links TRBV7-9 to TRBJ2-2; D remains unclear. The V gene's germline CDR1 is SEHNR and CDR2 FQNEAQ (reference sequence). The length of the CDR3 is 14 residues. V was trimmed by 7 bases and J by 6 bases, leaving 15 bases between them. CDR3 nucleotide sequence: TGTGCCAGCAAATACGCTGGGCGGCCCGGGGAGCTGTTTTTT. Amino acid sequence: CASKYAGRPGELFF.

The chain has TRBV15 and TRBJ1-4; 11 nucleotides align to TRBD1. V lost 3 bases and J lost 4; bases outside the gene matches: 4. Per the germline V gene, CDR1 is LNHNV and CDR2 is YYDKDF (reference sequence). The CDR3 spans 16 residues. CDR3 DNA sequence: TGTGCCACCAGCAGCGGGACAGGGGGAAATAATGAAAAACTGTTTTTT. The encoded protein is CATSSGTGGNNEKLFF.

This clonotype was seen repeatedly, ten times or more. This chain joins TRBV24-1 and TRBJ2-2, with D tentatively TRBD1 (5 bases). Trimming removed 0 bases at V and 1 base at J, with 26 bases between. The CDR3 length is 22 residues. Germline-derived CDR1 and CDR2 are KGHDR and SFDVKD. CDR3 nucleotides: TGTGCCACCAGTGATTTGGGGCGAAAATGGACAAGCCCCACTTTGAACACCGGGGAGCTGTTTTTT. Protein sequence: CATSDLGRKWTSPTLNTGELFF.

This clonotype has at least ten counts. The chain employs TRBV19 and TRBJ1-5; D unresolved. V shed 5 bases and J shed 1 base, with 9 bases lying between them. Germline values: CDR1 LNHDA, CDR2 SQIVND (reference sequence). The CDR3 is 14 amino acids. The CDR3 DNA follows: TGTGCCAGTAGTGTCCTTCTGAGCAATCAGCCCCAGCATTTT. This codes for CASSVLLSNQPQHF.

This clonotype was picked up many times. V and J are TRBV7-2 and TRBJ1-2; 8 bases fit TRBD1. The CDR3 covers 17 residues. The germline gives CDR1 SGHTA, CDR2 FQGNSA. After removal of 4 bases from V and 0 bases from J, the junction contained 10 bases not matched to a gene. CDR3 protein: CASSSALTGAANYGYTF. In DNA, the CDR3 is TGTGCCAGCAGCTCCGCCCTGACAGGGGCGGCTAACTATGGCTACACCTTC.

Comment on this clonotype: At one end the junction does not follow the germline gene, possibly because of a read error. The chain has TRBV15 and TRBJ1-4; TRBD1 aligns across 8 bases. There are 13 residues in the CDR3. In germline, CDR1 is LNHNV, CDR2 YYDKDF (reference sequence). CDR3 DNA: TGTGTCACCAGCAGTACAGGGGGTGAAAAACTGTCTTTT. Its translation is CVTSSTGGEKLSF.

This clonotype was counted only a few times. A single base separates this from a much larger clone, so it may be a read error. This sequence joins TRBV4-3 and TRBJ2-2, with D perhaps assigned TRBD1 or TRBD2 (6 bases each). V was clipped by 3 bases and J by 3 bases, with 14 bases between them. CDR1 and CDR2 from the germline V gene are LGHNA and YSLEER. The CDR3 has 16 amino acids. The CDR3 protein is CASSHVGGSYTGELFF. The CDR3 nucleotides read TGCGCCAGCAGCCACGTAGGGGGGAGCTACACCGGGGAGCTGTTTTTT.

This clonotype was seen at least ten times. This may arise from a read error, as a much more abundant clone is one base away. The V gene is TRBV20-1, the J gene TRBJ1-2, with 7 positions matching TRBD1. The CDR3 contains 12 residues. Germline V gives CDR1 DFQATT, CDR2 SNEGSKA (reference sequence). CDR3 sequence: CSAPQGWDGSTF. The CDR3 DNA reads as TGCAGTGCTCCACAGGGGTGGGATGGCTCCACCTTC.

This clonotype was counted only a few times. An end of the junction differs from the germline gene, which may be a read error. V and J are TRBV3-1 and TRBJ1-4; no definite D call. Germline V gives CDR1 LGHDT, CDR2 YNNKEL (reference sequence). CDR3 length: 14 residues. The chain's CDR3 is CASSPGSHNGKLFF. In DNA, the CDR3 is TGTGCCAGCAGCCCCGGGAGTCATAATGGAAAACTGTTTTTT.

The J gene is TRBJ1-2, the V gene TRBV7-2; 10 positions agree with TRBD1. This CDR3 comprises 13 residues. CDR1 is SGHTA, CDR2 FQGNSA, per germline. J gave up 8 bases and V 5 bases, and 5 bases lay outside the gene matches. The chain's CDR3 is CASSPGQGPGYTF. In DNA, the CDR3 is TGTGCCAGCAGCCCGGGACAGGGGCCCGGCTACACCTTC.

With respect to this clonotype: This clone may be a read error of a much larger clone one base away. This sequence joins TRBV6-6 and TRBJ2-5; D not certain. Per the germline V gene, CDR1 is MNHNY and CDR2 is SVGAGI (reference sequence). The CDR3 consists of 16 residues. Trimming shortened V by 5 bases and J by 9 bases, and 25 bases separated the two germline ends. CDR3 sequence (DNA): TGTGCCAGCAGTCACCCCAACGGGCCAAGGGATCAGGCCCAGTACTTC. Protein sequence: CASSHPNGPRDQAQYF.

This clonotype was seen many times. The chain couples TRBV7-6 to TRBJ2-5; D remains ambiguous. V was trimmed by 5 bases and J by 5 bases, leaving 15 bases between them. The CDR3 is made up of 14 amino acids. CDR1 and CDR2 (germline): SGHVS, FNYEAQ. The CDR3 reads CASSTYGPQETQYF. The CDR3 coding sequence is TGTGCCAGCAGCACCTATGGGCCCCAGGAGACCCAGTACTTC. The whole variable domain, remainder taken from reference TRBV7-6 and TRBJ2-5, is GAGVSQSPRYKVTKRGQDVALRCDPISGHVSLYWYRQALGQGPEFLTYFNYEAQQDKSGLPNDRFSAERPEGSISTLTIQRTEQRDSAMYRCASSTYGPQETQYFGPGTRLLVL.

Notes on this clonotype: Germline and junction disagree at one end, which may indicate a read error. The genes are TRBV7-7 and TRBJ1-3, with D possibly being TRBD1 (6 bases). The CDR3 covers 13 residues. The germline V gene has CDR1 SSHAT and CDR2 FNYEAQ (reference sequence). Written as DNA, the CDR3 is TGTGCTAGCAGCCCAGGGGCTGGAAACACCATATATTTT. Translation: CASSPGAGNTIYF.

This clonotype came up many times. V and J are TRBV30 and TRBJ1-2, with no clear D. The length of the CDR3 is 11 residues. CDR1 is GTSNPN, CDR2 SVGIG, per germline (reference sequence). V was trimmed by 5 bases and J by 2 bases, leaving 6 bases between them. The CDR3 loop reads CAWSYNYGYTF. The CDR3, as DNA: TGTGCCTGGTCTTACAACTATGGCTACACCTTC. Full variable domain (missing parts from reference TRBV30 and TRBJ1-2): SQTIHQWPATLVQPVGSPLSLECTVEGTSNPNLYWYRQAAGRGLQLLFYSVGIGQISSEVPQNLSASRPQDRQFILSSKKLLLSDSGFYLCAWSYNYGYTFGSGTRLTVV.